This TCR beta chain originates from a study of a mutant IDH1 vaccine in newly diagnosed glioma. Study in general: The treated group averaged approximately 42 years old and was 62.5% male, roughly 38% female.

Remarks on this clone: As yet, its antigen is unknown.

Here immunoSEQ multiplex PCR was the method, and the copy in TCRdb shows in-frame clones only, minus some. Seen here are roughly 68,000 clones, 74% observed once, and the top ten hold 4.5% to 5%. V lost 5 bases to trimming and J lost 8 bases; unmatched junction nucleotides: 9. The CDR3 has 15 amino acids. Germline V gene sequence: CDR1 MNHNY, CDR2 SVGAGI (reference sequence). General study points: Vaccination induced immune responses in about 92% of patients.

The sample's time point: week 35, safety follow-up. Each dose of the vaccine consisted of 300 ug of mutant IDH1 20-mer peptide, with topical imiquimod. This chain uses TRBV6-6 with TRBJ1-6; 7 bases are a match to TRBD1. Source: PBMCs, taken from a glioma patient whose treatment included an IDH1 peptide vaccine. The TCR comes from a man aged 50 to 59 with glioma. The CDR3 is CASSDTRQGHSPLHF. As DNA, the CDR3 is TGTGCCAGCAGTGACACCCGACAGGGCCATTCACCCCTCCACTTT.